Sequencing of this T cell receptor (beta chain) was carried out in a study of cytomegalovirus exposure and HLA in healthy donors. The PCR had 60 Vbeta and 13 Jbeta primers. Original analysis: A later analysis tallied 87 million or so unique TCR beta chains, about 11 million of them shared. Profiled with immunoSEQ multiplex PCR; TCRdb holds only in-frame clones, not every one. V, J and clone size were drawn from that table, and D and trimming were deduced from the DNA. Altogether about 82,000 clones are present, around 77% being singletons, with the ten largest covering around 3.2%. Trimming took off 6 bases at V and 4 bases at J, with 20 bases between the two ends. Germline CDR1 is MNHEY and CDR2 is SMNVEV (reference sequence). There are 16 residues in the CDR3.

This clonotype was obtained from a man aged 45-65 years in good health and CMV-seronegative. The sequencing sample was made of PBMCs. The chain couples TRBV27 to TRBJ2-3; D is unclear. This CDR3 reads CASSTQSDHRADTQYF. DNA for the CDR3: TGTGCCAGCAGCACTCAGTCAGACCACAGAGCAGATACGCAGTATTTT.